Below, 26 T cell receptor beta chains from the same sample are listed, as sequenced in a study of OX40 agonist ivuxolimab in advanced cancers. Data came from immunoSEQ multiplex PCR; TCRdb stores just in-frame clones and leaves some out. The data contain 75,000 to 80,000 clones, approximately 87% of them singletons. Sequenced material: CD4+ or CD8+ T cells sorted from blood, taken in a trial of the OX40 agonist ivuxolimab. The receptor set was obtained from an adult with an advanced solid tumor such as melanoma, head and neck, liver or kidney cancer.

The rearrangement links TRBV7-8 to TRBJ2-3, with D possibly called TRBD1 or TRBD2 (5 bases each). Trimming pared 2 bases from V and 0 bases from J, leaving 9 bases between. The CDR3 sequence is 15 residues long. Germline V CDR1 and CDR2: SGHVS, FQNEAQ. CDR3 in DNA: TGTGCCAGCAGCTTAACGGGGCAGAGCACAGATACGCAGTATTTT. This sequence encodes CASSLTGQSTDTQYF.

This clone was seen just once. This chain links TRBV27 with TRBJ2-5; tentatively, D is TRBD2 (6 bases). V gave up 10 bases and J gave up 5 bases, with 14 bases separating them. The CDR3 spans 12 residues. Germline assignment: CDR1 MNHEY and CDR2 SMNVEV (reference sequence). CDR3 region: CATSGVGETQYF. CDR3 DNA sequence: TGTGCCACCTCGGGGGTGGGGGAGACCCAGTACTTC.

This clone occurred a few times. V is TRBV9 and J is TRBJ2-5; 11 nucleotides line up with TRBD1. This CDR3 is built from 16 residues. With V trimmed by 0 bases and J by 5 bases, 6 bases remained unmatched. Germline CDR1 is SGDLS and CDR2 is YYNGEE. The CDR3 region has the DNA TGTGCCAGCAGCGTAGTAGGGACAGGGGGGTTGGAGACCCAGTACTTC. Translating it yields CASSVVGTGGLETQYF.

The CDR3 region has the DNA TGTGCCAGCAGCCCCGGGGGTTCACCCCTCCACTTT. This codes for CASSPGGSPLHF. V and J are TRBV11-2 and TRBJ1-6; D is perhaps TRBD1 (5 bases). Germline V gives CDR1 SGHAT, CDR2 FQNNGV. CDR3 length: 12 residues. Trimming took off 5 bases at V and 9 bases at J, with 8 bases between the two ends.

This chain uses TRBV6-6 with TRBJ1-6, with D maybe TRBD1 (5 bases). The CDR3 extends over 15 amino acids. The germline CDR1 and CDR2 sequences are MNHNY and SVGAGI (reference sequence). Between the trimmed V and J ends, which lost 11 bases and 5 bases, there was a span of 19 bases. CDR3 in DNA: TGTGCCGGCTCCTCCGGGACGGTTGATAATTCACCCCTCCACTTT. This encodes CAGSSGTVDNSPLHF.

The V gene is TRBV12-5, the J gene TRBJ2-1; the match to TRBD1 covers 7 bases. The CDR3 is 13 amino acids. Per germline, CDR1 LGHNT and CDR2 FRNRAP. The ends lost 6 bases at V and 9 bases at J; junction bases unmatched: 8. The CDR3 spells CASGPGTVVEQFF. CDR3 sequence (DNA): TGTGCTAGTGGCCCGGGGACAGTAGTTGAGCAGTTCTTC.

This chain's CDR3 is CASSLIGGGGETQYF. The CDR3 coding sequence is TGTGCCAGCAGCTTAATTGGTGGAGGCGGAGAGACCCAGTACTTC. The V and J genes are TRBV7-2 and TRBJ2-5, with D perhaps matching TRBD2 (5 bases). The CDR3 sequence is 15 residues long. Trimming removed 2 bases at V and 4 bases at J, with 14 bases between. The germline CDR1 and CDR2 sequences are SGHTA and FQGNSA.

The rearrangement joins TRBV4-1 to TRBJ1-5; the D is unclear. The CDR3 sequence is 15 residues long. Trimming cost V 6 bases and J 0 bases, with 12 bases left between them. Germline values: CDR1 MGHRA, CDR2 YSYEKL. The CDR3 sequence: CASRGQPNSNQPQHF. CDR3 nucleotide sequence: TGCGCCAGCAGGGGCCAACCCAATAGCAATCAGCCCCAGCATTTT.

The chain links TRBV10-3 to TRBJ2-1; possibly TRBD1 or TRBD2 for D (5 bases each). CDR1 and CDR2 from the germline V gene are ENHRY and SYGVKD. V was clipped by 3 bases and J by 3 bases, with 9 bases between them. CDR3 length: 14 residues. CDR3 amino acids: CAISERDDYNEQFF. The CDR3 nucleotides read TGTGCCATCAGTGAACGGGACGACTACAATGAGCAGTTCTTC.

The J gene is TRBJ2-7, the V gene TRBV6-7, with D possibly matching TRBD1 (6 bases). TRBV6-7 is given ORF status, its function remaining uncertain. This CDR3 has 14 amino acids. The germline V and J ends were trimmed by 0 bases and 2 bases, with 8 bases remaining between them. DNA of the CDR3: TGTGCCAGCAGTTACTCACCAGGGGCCTACGAGCAGTACTTC. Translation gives CASSYSPGAYEQYF.

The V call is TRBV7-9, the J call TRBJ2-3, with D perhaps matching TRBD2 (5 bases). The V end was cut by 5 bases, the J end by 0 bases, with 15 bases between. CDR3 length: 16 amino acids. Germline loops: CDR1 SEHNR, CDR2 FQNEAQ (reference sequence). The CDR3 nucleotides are TGTGCCAGCAGCCCTAGTCGGGGATTGAGCACAGATACGCAGTATTTT. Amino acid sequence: CASSPSRGLSTDTQYF.

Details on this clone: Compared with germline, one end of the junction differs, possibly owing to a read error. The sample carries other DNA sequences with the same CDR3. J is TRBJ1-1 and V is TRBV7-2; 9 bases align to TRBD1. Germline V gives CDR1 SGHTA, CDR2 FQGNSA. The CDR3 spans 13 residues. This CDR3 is CASSPQGASEAFF. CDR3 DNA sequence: TGTGCTAGCAGCCCACAGGGGGCGAGTGAAGCTTTCTTT.

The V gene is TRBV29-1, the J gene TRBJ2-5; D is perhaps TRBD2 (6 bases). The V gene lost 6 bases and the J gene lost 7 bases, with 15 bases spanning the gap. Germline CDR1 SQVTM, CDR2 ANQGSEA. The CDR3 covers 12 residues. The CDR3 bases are TGCAGCGTGACGGAGGGCAGTGGGACCCAGTACTTC. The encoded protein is CSVTEGSGTQYF.

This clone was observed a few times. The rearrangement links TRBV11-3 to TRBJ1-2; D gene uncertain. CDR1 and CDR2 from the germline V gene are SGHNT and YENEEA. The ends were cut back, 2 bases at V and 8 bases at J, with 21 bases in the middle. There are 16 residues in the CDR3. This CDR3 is CASSLHPPPSRTGYTF. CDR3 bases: TGTGCCAGCAGCTTACATCCCCCCCCCTCCAGGACCGGCTACACCTTC. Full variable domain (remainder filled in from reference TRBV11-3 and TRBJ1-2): EAGVVQSPRYKIIEKKQPVAFWCNPISGHNTLYWYLQNLGQGPELLIRYENEEAVDDSQLPKDRFSAERLKGVDSTLKIQPAELGDSAVYLCASSLHPPPSRTGYTFGSGTRLTVV.

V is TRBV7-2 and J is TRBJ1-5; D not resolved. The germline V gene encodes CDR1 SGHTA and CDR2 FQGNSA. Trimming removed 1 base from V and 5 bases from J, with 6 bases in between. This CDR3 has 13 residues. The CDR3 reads CASSLESYQPQHF. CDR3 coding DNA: TGTGCCAGCAGCTTAGAGTCATATCAGCCCCAGCATTTT.

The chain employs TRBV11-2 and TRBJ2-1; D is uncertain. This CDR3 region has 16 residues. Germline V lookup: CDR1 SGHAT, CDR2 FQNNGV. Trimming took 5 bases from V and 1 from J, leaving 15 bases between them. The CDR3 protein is CASSDTDKVSYNEQFF. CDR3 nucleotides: TGTGCCAGCAGCGACACAGACAAGGTATCCTACAATGAGCAGTTCTTC.

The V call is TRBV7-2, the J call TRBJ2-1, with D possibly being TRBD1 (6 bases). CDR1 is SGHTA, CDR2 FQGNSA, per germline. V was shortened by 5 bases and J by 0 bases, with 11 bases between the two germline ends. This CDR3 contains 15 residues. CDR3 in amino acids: CASSLGAVSYNEQFF. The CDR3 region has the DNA TGTGCCAGCAGCCTGGGGGCGGTCTCCTACAATGAGCAGTTCTTC. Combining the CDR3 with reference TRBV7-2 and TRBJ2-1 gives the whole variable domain GAGVSQSPSNKVTEKGKDVELRCDPISGHTALYWYRQSLGQGLEFLIYFQGNSAPDKSGLPSDRFSAERTGGSVSTLTIQRTQQEDSAVYLCASSLGAVSYNEQFFGPGTRLTVL.

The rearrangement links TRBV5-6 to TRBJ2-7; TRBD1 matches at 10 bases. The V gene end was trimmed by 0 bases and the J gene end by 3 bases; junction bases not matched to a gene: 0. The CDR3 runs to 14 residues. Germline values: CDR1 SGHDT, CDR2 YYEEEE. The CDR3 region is CASSLGTGGYEQYF. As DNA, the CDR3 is TGTGCCAGCAGCTTGGGGACAGGGGGCTACGAGCAGTACTTC.

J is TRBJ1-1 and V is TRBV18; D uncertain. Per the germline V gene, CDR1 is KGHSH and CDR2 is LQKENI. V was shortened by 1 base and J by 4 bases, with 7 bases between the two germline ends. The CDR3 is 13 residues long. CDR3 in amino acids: CASSPRASTEAFF. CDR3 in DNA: TGTGCCAGCTCACCACGGGCCTCCACTGAAGCTTTCTTT.

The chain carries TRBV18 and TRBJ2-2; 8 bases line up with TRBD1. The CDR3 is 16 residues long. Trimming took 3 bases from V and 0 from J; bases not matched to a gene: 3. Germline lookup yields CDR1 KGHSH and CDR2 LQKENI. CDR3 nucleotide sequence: TGTGCCAGCTCACCCCGGACAGGGTCGAACACCGGGGAGCTGTTTTTT. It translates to CASSPRTGSNTGELFF.

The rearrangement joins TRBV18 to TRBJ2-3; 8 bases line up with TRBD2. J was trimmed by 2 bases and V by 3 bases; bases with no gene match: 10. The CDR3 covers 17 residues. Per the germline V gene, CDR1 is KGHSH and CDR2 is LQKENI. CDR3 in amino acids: CASSPMVIAGFTDTQYF. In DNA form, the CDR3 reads TGTGCCAGCTCACCCATGGTGATAGCGGGATTCACAGATACGCAGTATTTT.

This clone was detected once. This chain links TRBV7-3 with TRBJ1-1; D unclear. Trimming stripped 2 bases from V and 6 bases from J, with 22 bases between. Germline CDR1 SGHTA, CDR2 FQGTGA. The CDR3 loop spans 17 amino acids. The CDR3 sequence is CASSLAGLRFVRAEAFF. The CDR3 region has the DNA TGTGCCAGCAGCTTAGCTGGACTACGATTCGTGAGGGCTGAAGCTTTCTTT.

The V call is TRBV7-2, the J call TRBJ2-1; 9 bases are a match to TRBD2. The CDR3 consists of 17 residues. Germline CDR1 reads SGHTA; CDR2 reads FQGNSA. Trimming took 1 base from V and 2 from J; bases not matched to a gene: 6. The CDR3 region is CASSLVKASGAYNEQFF. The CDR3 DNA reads TGTGCCAGCAGCTTAGTCAAGGCTAGCGGGGCCTACAATGAGCAGTTCTTC.

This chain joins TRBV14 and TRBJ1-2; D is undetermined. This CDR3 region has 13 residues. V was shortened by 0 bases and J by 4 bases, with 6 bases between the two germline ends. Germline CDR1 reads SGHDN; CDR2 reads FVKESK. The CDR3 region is CASSQDRSYGYTF. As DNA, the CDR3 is TGTGCCAGCAGCCAAGATAGAAGCTATGGCTACACCTTC.

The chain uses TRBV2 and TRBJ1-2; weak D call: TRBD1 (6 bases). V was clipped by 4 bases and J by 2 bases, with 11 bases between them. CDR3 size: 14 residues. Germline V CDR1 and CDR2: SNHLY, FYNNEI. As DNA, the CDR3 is TGTGCCAGCAGTGGACAGGCGGGAAACTATGGCTACACCTTC. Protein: CASSGQAGNYGYTF.

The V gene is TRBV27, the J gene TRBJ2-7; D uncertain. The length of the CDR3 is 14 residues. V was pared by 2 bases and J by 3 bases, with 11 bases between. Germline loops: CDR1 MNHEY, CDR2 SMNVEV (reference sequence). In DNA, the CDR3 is TGTGCCAGCAGTTTAGGGCCGGACCTCTACGAGCAGTACTTC. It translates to CASSLGPDLYEQYF.